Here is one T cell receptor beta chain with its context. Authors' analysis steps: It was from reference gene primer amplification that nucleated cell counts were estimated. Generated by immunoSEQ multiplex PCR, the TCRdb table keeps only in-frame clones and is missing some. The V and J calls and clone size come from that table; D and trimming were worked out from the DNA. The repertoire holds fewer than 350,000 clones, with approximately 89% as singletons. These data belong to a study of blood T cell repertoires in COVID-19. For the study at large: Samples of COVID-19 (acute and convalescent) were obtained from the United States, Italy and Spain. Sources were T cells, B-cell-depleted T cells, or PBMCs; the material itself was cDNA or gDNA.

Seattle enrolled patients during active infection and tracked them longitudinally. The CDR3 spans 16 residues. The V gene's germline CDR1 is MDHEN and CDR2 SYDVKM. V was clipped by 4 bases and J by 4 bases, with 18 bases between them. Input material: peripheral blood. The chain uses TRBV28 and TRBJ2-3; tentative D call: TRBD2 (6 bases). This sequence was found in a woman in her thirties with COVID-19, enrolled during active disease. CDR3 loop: CASSSPAGPQSDTQYF. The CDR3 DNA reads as TGTGCCAGCAGTTCCCCGGCGGGGCCACAGTCAGATACGCAGTATTTT.